One and the same sample provided the 31 T cell receptor beta chains below, sequenced in a study of T cells after yellow fever vaccination. TCRdb used MiXCR to reprocess the 5' RACE reads, holding one entry per CDR3 protein. Of 60,000 to 85,000 distinct CDR3 sequences listed, 7.1% are singletons. The sample was CD8+ T cells sorted from PBMCs, taken about 5 days after the first yellow fever vaccination. The origin of the receptors is a man in his late teens or twenties who received the YFV17D yellow fever vaccine.

This clonotype was detected many times. The chain joins TRBV5-1 to TRBJ2-2; D not resolved. The ends were cut back, 4 bases at V and 6 bases at J, with 16 bases in the middle. This CDR3 is built from 15 residues. Looked up from germline, CDR1 is SGHRS and CDR2 is YFSETQ. The CDR3 DNA follows: TGCGCCAGCAGCAAGGACCCAGATGTGTCCGGGGAGCTGTTTTTT. Residues: CASSKDPDVSGELFF.

This clonotype was observed many times. The chain couples TRBV5-1 to TRBJ2-2; perhaps TRBD1 as D (5 bases). V gave up 1 base and J gave up 11 bases, with 18 bases separating them. Germline V CDR1 and CDR2: SGHRS, YFSETQ. This CDR3 contains 15 residues. CDR3 bases: TGCGCCAGCAGCTTGACTCTTAGGGGCAAGGTCGAGCTGTTTTTT. As protein: CASSLTLRGKVELFF.

This clonotype was seen at least ten times. This sequence joins TRBV12-3 or TRBV12-4 and TRBJ2-3, with a tentative D call TRBD1 (5 bases). V dropped 1 base and J dropped 4 bases, with 9 bases sitting between them. This CDR3 is 14 amino acids long. The CDR3: CASSLEVGPDTQYF. In DNA, the CDR3 is TGTGCCAGCAGTTTAGAGGTGGGGCCAGATACGCAGTATTTT.

This clonotype was seen at least ten times. The V gene is TRBV6-5, the J gene TRBJ2-1; 9 nucleotides match TRBD2. The germline V gene has CDR1 MNHEY and CDR2 SVGAGI. V was clipped by 2 bases and J by 9 bases; unmatched bases: 2. There are 13 residues in the CDR3. CDR3 DNA sequence: TGTGCCAGCAGTTACCAAGCGGGGGGTGAGCAGTTCTTC. It yields the protein CASSYQAGGEQFF.

The sample holds a few counts of this clonotype. The CDR3 DNA reads as TGTGCCAGCAGCTTAGAGGTCTGGCAGGGGCCCCCTGGCTACAATGAGCAGTTCTTC. Translating it yields CASSLEVWQGPPGYNEQFF. The V and J genes are TRBV11-2 and TRBJ2-1; TRBD1 is a possible D gene (6 bases). V gave up 0 bases and J gave up 3 bases, with 21 bases separating them. The CDR3 is 19 amino acids. From germline, CDR1 is SGHAT and CDR2 FQNNGV.

The rearrangement uses TRBV4-3 and TRBJ1-5; 11 bases are shared with TRBD1. V trimming: 1 base; J trimming: 3 bases; junction bases outside the gene matches: 5. CDR1 and CDR2 (germline): LGHNA, YSLEER. This CDR3 is 17 amino acids long. The CDR3 DNA sequence: TGCGCCAGCAGCCAAGGGTGGACAGGGGGCGCCAATCAGCCCCAGCATTTT. It specifies CASSQGWTGGANQPQHF.

CDR3 amino acids: CATSIWREPATDTQYF. Written as DNA, the CDR3 is TGTGCCACCAGCATATGGCGGGAGCCAGCCACAGATACGCAGTATTTT. The V gene is TRBV15, the J gene TRBJ2-3; TRBD2 matches 7 bases. The J segment lost 2 bases and the V segment lost 4 bases, leaving 9 bases of the junction unmatched. Germline V gene sequence: CDR1 LNHNV, CDR2 YYDKDF (reference sequence). This CDR3 region has 16 residues. Based on the CDR3 plus reference TRBV15 and TRBJ2-3, the full variable domain is DAMVIQNPRYQVTQFGKPVTLSCSQTLNHNVMYWYQQKSSQAPKLLFHYYDKDFNNEADTPDNFQSRRPNTSFCFLDIRSPGLGDTAMYLCATSIWREPATDTQYFGPGTRLTVL.

This clonotype was seen many times. The V call is TRBV9, the J call TRBJ1-3, with D maybe TRBD1 (6 bases). The CDR3 is 14 amino acids. Per germline, CDR1 SGDLS and CDR2 YYNGEE. Deletions cut 3 bases from V and 4 bases from J, with 11 bases between. As DNA, the CDR3 is TGTGCCAGCAGCGCGGGGGGCTCCGGAAACACCATATATTTT. Translated, it gives CASSAGGSGNTIYF.

The chain carries TRBV4-1 and TRBJ2-5; 7 bases fit TRBD2. The germline V gene has CDR1 MGHRA and CDR2 YSYEKL. V lost 0 bases and J lost 2; bases outside the gene matches: 9. This CDR3 region has 17 residues. This CDR3 is CASSQDHRGLSQETQYF. DNA for the CDR3: TGCGCCAGCAGCCAAGACCACCGGGGACTATCTCAAGAGACCCAGTACTTC.

This clonotype occurred a few times. The J gene is TRBJ2-5, the V gene TRBV11-3, with a tentative D call TRBD2 (7 bases). CDR3 length: 16 residues. The germline gives CDR1 SGHNT, CDR2 YENEEA. V was cut by 1 base and J by 4 bases, with 16 bases left in between. CDR3 in amino acids: CASSLGLQGGRETQYF. The CDR3 DNA reads TGTGCCAGCAGCTTAGGGCTACAGGGAGGGAGAGAGACCCAGTACTTC.

This clonotype was seen at least ten times. The chain carries TRBV19 and TRBJ2-2; D uncertain. Germline CDR1 and CDR2: LNHDA and SQIVND (reference sequence). The germline V and J ends were trimmed by 4 bases and 1 base, with 13 bases remaining between them. The CDR3 runs 16 residues. CDR3 nucleotide sequence: TGTGCCAGTAGTACCCCTCCCCGTGGGAACACCGGGGAGCTGTTTTTT. Residues: CASSTPPRGNTGELFF. The whole variable domain, filled in from reference TRBV19 and TRBJ2-2, reads DGGITQSPKYLFRKEGQNVTLSCEQNLNHDAMYWYRQDPGQGLRLIYYSQIVNDFQKGDIAEGYSVSREKKESFPLTVTSAQKNPTAFYLCASSTPPRGNTGELFFGEGSRLTVL.

Concerning this clonotype itself: This may come from a read error, since a much larger clone is one base off. V gene TRBV5-6 combines with J gene TRBJ2-1; no firm D call. CDR1 is SGHDT, CDR2 YYEEEE, per germline. The CDR3 extends over 13 amino acids. Trimming pared 4 bases from V and 6 bases from J, leaving 11 bases between. The CDR3 spells CASSGEVSNEQFF. The CDR3 DNA reads as TGTGCCAGCAGCGGAGAAGTAAGCAATGAGCAGTTCTTC.

This clonotype has only a few counts. The chain couples TRBV7-2 to TRBJ2-3, with a possible D match to TRBD2 (6 bases). V lost 1 base and J 2 bases, leaving 10 bases between the germline ends. The CDR3 sequence is 15 residues long. Germline CDR1 reads SGHTA; CDR2 reads FQGNSA. The CDR3 nucleotides are TGTGCCAGCAGCTTAGAGGCGGGGATCACAGATACGCAGTATTTT. Translation: CASSLEAGITDTQYF.

J is TRBJ2-3 and V is TRBV12-3 or TRBV12-4, with 8 bases aligning to TRBD2. This CDR3 contains 15 residues. J was trimmed by 3 bases and V by 6 bases; bases with no gene match: 8. The CDR3 is CASRPVGGATDTQYF. The CDR3 region has the DNA TGTGCCAGCAGGCCGGTCGGGGGGGCAACAGATACGCAGTATTTT.

Concerning this clonotype: A much larger clone differs by one base, so this may be a read error. The V gene is TRBV6-1, the J gene TRBJ2-7, with a possible D match to TRBD2 (7 bases). This CDR3 contains 13 residues. Germline V lookup: CDR1 MNHNS, CDR2 SASEGT. CDR3 coding DNA: TGTGCCAGCAGTAAAAGGGGGGGTTACGAGCATTACGTC. This encodes CASSKRGGYEHYV.

This clonotype came up a few times. This chain uses TRBV6-1 with TRBJ2-5; D may match TRBD1 or TRBD2 (6 bases each). Germline-derived CDR1 and CDR2 are MNHNS and SASEGT. V was shortened by 8 bases and J by 11 bases, with 21 bases between the two germline ends. There are 13 residues in the CDR3. CDR3 region: CASRAGGGQRQYF. CDR3 DNA sequence: TGTGCCAGCCGGGCAGGTGGGGGGCAAAGACAGTACTTC.

This clonotype appeared a few times. This CDR3 is CASSPGQGAVGYTF. For the CDR3, the DNA is TGTGCCAGCAGCCCGGGACAGGGGGCCGTCGGCTACACCTTC. V usage is TRBV5-4 and J usage is TRBJ1-2; 12 nucleotides agree with TRBD1. Trimming cost V 4 bases and J 8 bases; bases outside gene matches: 6. In germline, CDR1 is SGHNT, CDR2 YYREEE (reference sequence). This CDR3 contains 14 residues.

This clonotype was detected many times. V gene TRBV20-1 combines with J gene TRBJ2-4; D possibly matches TRBD1 or TRBD2 (5 bases each). The CDR3 loop spans 15 amino acids. Germline assignment: CDR1 DFQATT and CDR2 SNEGSKA (reference sequence). Trimming left V 0 bases short and J 3 bases short, with 12 bases between. The CDR3 protein is CSARDPGLVKNIQYF. The CDR3 bases are TGCAGTGCTAGAGATCCGGGGCTGGTCAAAAACATTCAGTACTTC.

The V gene is TRBV7-9, the J gene TRBJ2-7; the D gene is possibly TRBD1 (6 bases). The CDR3 sequence is 17 residues long. Germline-derived CDR1 and CDR2 are SEHNR and FQNEAQ (reference sequence). Deletions cut 5 bases from V and 6 bases from J, with 26 bases between. DNA for the CDR3: TGTGCCAGCAGCGGCAGAAGTAGGGACACTCGCTCGCTCGAGCAGTACGTC. Its protein is CASSGRSRDTRSLEQYV.

This clonotype was seen ten or more times. V and J are TRBV7-3 and TRBJ2-1; D perhaps matches TRBD1 (5 bases). The CDR3 contains 14 residues. V was cut by 5 bases and J by 0 bases, with 8 bases left in between. CDR1 is SGHTA, CDR2 FQGTGA, per germline. The CDR3 DNA follows: TGTGCCAGCAGCCAGGGCGGCTCCTACAATGAGCAGTTCTTC. As protein: CASSQGGSYNEQFF.

This clonotype was recorded a few times. The chain links TRBV7-9 to TRBJ2-1; 9 positions match TRBD2. The V segment lost 7 bases and the J segment 10 bases; nucleotides outside the gene matches: 5. The CDR3 loop spans 12 amino acids. Per germline, CDR1 SEHNR and CDR2 FQNEAQ (reference sequence). CDR3 DNA: TGTGCCAGCATAGCGGGGGACGGGGAGCAGTTCTTC. It encodes CASIAGDGEQFF.

V usage is TRBV27 and J usage is TRBJ2-2; 11 nucleotides align to TRBD1. The V gene's germline CDR1 is MNHEY and CDR2 SMNVEV (reference sequence). The CDR3 extends over 16 amino acids. Trimming cost V 5 bases and J 6 bases; bases outside gene matches: 8. This CDR3 is CASSPGQGVTAGELFF. DNA for the CDR3: TGTGCCAGCAGTCCGGGACAGGGGGTTACGGCCGGGGAGCTGTTTTTT.

This clonotype was observed at least ten times. The V and J genes are TRBV7-9 and TRBJ2-7; D call uncertain. The CDR3 contains 12 residues. With 2 bases removed from V and 6 bases from J, the gap between germline ends came to 8 bases. CDR1 SEHNR and CDR2 FQNEAQ come from the germline V gene (reference sequence). The CDR3 loop is CASSLFLGEQYF. The CDR3 DNA reads as TGTGCCAGCAGCTTATTTCTGGGCGAGCAGTACTTC.

At least ten counts were recorded for this clonotype. The V gene is TRBV29-1, the J gene TRBJ2-1; TRBD2 aligns across 10 bases. Germline V lookup: CDR1 SQVTM, CDR2 ANQGSEA. CDR3 length: 16 residues. Trimming cost V 0 bases and J 7 bases; bases outside gene matches: 9. This CDR3 is CSVEDFPSGGRNEQFF. CDR3 DNA: TGCAGCGTTGAAGATTTCCCTAGCGGGGGTAGAAATGAGCAGTTCTTC.

This clonotype was found a few times. V and J are TRBV23-1 and TRBJ2-7, with TRBD1 matching over 9 bases. Being an ORF, TRBV23-1 has a function that is uncertain. This CDR3 region has 14 residues. V lost 7 bases to trimming and J lost 5 bases; unmatched junction nucleotides: 9. CDR3 nucleotide sequence: TGCGCCAGCACCGAAAGGGACAGGGACGACGAGCAGTACTTC. As protein: CASTERDRDDEQYF.

The chain is built from TRBV6-5 and TRBJ2-1; TRBD1 agrees at 9 bases. J was trimmed by 7 bases and V by 4 bases; bases with no gene match: 11. This CDR3 comprises 16 residues. Germline V gene data show CDR1 as MNHEY and CDR2 as SVGAGI. Here the CDR3 DNA reads TGTGCCAGCAGTTCCGGGGCCGGGACAGGGATAAATGAGCAGTTCTTC. Amino acids: CASSSGAGTGINEQFF.

In nucleotides, the CDR3 is TGCGCCAGCAGCCAAGATAGAGGGGGGTATAGCACAGATACGCAGTATTTT. Its protein product is CASSQDRGGYSTDTQYF. V usage is TRBV4-1 and J usage is TRBJ2-3; D is tentatively TRBD1 or TRBD2 (6 bases each). The CDR3 contains 17 residues. CDR1 and CDR2 from the germline V gene are MGHRA and YSYEKL. V was cut by 0 bases and J by 0 bases, with 13 bases left in between.

This clonotype showed up many times. The chain uses TRBV29-1 and TRBJ2-7; TRBD1 is a possible D gene (6 bases). This CDR3 region has 13 residues. V was pared by 8 bases and J by 1 base, with 15 bases between. From germline, CDR1 is SQVTM and CDR2 ANQGSEA. The CDR3 DNA reads as TGCAGCACCCGTACAGGGATTTCCTACGAGCAGTACTTC. Protein product: CSTRTGISYEQYF.

This clonotype appeared a few times. The chain employs TRBV4-3 and TRBJ1-6; D call uncertain. Germline V CDR1 and CDR2: LGHNA, YSLEER. V dropped 0 bases and J dropped 7 bases, with 10 bases sitting between them. CDR3 length: 15 residues. CDR3 coding DNA: TGCGCCAGCAGCCAAGATCAAGGGCCCAATTCACCCCTCCACTTT. It specifies CASSQDQGPNSPLHF.

In nucleotides, the CDR3 is TGTGCCAGCAGCTTCTACAGGCCCTACTCTGGGGCCAACGTCCTGACTTTC. Amino acid sequence: CASSFYRPYSGANVLTF. The chain employs TRBV11-2 and TRBJ2-6, with D possibly matching TRBD1 (5 bases). The germline CDR1 and CDR2 sequences are SGHAT and FQNNGV. V shed 3 bases and J shed 0 bases, with 12 bases lying between them. The CDR3 runs 17 residues.

The chain is built from TRBV5-4 and TRBJ2-7, with D perhaps matching TRBD1 (6 bases). The CDR3 is made up of 12 amino acids. The germline CDR1 and CDR2 sequences are SGHNT and YYREEE (reference sequence). V lost 1 base to trimming and J lost 4 bases, with 6 bases between them. The CDR3 DNA is TGTGCCAGCAGCTTGACAGGGTACGAGCAGTACTTC. Protein: CASSLTGYEQYF.